These T cell receptor beta chains were read from a single sample in a study of cytomegalovirus exposure and HLA in healthy donors. The method was immunoSEQ multiplex PCR; TCRdb's version includes in-frame clones alone and lacks a portion of them. The table shows approximately 150,000 clones, with roughly 70% occurring only once. The sample taken for sequencing was PBMCs. The receptors were sampled from a male donor in good health and CMV-seronegative. CDR3s include the opening cysteine and the closing phenylalanine or tryptophan. A D gene is named only where the DNA matches it firmly. A clone size is listed for some rows: how often the clone was seen (once, few, many), or a class if it is expanded.

D	V	J	size	DNA	CDR3
-	TRBV30	TRBJ2-3	-	TGTGCCTATCAGGACAGATCTAGCACAGATACGCAGTATTTT	CAYQDRSSTDTQYF
TRBD2	TRBV11-2	TRBJ2-5	-	TGTGCCAGCAGCTCCCCGACTAGCGGGAGGTGGGAGCAGTACTTC	CASSSPTSGRWEQYF
-	TRBV28	TRBJ1-1	-	TGTGCCAGCACTCCCGGCGGGTCAGCGAACACTGAAGCTTTCTTT	CASTPGGSANTEAFF
TRBD2	TRBV7-2	TRBJ2-3	-	TGTGCCAGCAGCTTCGGACTAGCGTCGGAGGATACGCAGTATTTT	CASSFGLASEDTQYF
TRBD2	TRBV5-1	TRBJ2-3	-	TGCGCCAGCAGCTCCGGACTAGCGGGAGTGGCAGATACGCAGTATTTT	CASSSGLAGVADTQYF
-	TRBV7-2	TRBJ1-1	-	TGTGCCAGCAGCCAGGTGATGAACACTGAAGCTTTCTTT	CASSQVMNTEAFF
TRBD1	TRBV25-1	TRBJ1-5	-	TGTGCCAGCAGTGATGCAGGGGGGAGCAATCAGCCCCAGCATTTT	CASSDAGGSNQPQHF
-	TRBV7-3	TRBJ2-7	-	TGTGCCAGCAGCCGGTCAGCGGATGGGACCTACGAGCAGTACTTC	CASSRSADGTYEQYF
-	TRBV2	TRBJ1-2	-	TGTGCCAGCAGTGAATCAGGGGCTCGGTATGGCTACACCTTC	CASSESGARYGYTF
TRBD1	TRBV19	TRBJ2-1	-	TGTGCCAGTAGTACCGGGACAGGGGGTTGGAATGAGCAGTTCTTC	CASSTGTGGWNEQFF
-	TRBV15	TRBJ2-2	-	TGTGCCACCAGCAGGGACAGATTAAACACCGGGGAGCTGTTTTTT	CATSRDRLNTGELFF
TRBD1	TRBV7-2	TRBJ1-2	-	TGTGCCACCTCGCCGGCAGGGGGCCGGACTAACTATGGCTACACCTTC	CATSPAGGRTNYGYTF
TRBD2	TRBV11-2	TRBJ2-3	-	TGTGCCAGCAGCTTAGCCACTAGCGGGGGTTACACAGATACGCAGTATTTT	CASSLATSGGYTDTQYF
-	TRBV28	TRBJ1-5	-	TGTGCCAGCAGTTCCGGGACAAAGGTCAATCAGCCCCAGCATTTT	CASSSGTKVNQPQHF
TRBD1	TRBV7-3	TRBJ2-7	-	TGTGCCAGCAGCCTCGGGACAGGGGCCGAGCAGTACTTC	CASSLGTGAEQYF
-	TRBV16	TRBJ1-6	-	TGTGCCAGCAGCCAATCGCCCAGGGTCTATTCACCCCTCCACTTT	CASSQSPRVYSPLHF
TRBD1	TRBV19	TRBJ2-7	-	TGTGCCAGTAGTAACTCCGGGACAGTTACCTACGAGCAGTACTTC	CASSNSGTVTYEQYF
TRBD2	TRBV7-6	TRBJ2-1	-	TGTGCCAGCAGCGTTCGACTAGCGGGGATCCCTGGCGATGAGCAGTTCTTC	CASSVRLAGIPGDEQFF
-	TRBV7-9	TRBJ2-5	-	TGTGCCGTGGACACACTCGGTGGAGCCCAGTACTTC	CAVDTLGGAQYF
-	TRBV11-2	TRBJ2-7	-	TGTGCCAGCAGCCTCACGGGTCCGGAGCAGTACTTC	CASSLTGPEQYF
-	TRBV11-2	TRBJ2-2	-	TGTGCCAGCAGACCGCAGGGTGTCGGGGAGCTGTTTTTT	CASRPQGVGELFF
TRBD2	TRBV5-1	TRBJ2-3	-	TGCGCCAGCAGCACCCTCGGACAGGGAGGGTCTAGCGGGGGGGTCCGGGATACGCAGTATTTT	CASSTLGQGGSSGGVRDTQYF
TRBD1	TRBV7-6	TRBJ1-1	-	TGTGCCAGCAGCTTACCAGGGGGAACTGAAGCTTTCTTT	CASSLPGGTEAFF
-	TRBV28	TRBJ2-3	-	TGTGCCAGCAGACAGGTCCAAAGTGATACGCAGTATTTT	CASRQVQSDTQYF
-	TRBV7-9	TRBJ1-1	-	TGTGCCAGCAGCCCCGAAAGACACCTGAACACTGAAGCTTTCTTT	CASSPERHLNTEAFF
-	TRBV10-3	TRBJ1-2	few	TGTGCCATCAGTGACCCCCAGCGGTTCGGGGCTAACTATGGCTACACCTTC	CAISDPQRFGANYGYTF
-	TRBV10-3	TRBJ1-1	-	TGTGCCATCAGTGAGTTGGAGCCCCAGAACACTGAAGCTTTCTTT	CAISELEPQNTEAFF
-	TRBV27	TRBJ2-3	-	TGTGCCAGCAGTGCCCCGGGACTTGCAGATACGCAGTATTTT	CASSAPGLADTQYF
TRBD1	TRBV11-2	TRBJ1-5	-	TGTGCCAGCAGCCCGGGACAGGGGAGGCCCCAGCATTTT	CASSPGQGRPQHF
TRBD1	TRBV28	TRBJ1-1	-	TGTGCCAGCACCCCACAGGGGGCGCCCACTGAAGCTTTCTTT	CASTPQGAPTEAFF
TRBD1	TRBV29-1	TRBJ1-1	-	TGCAGCGTTGGGCGGGAGGGGGGGACAGGGGTTACTGAAGCTTTCTTT	CSVGREGGTGVTEAFF
-	TRBV4-1	TRBJ1-1	-	TGCGCCAGCAGCCCCGAATGGGCCCCTGAAGCTTTCTTT	CASSPEWAPEAFF
-	TRBV4-1	TRBJ1-5	-	TGCGCCAGCAGCCACGTGGACGGGACAACAGGACAGCCCCAGCATTTT	CASSHVDGTTGQPQHF
TRBD1	TRBV19	TRBJ1-3	-	TGTGCCAGTCTAAGACAGGGGACCTTCTCTGGAAACACCATATATTTT	CASLRQGTFSGNTIYF
-	TRBV6-6	TRBJ1-5	few	TGTGCCAGCAGTACCACCTCCCGGGGTCGTCAGCCCCAGCATTTT	CASSTTSRGRQPQHF
-	TRBV7-7	TRBJ2-1	-	TGTGCCAGCAGCTTAGTAGCCGGCTACGAGCAGTTCTTC	CASSLVAGYEQFF
-	TRBV13	TRBJ2-3	-	TGTGCCAGCAGCTCCTCCTCCACAGATACGCAGTATTTT	CASSSSSTDTQYF
-	TRBV5-1	TRBJ2-7	-	TGCGCCAGCAGCTTGGAGCGGGTTACCTACGAGCAGTACTTC	CASSLERVTYEQYF
-	TRBV5-4	TRBJ2-7	-	TGTGCCAGCAGCCCGGACAGCAAACGGTCCTACGAGCAGTACTTC	CASSPDSKRSYEQYF
-	TRBV7-9	TRBJ1-6	-	TGTGCCAGCAGCTTCGACAGCTTTACGTCACCCCTCCACTTT	CASSFDSFTSPLHF
TRBD2	TRBV4-1	TRBJ2-1	-	TGCGCCAGCAGCCCCCAGGGGACTAGCGGCTTCTACAATGAGCAGTTCTTC	CASSPQGTSGFYNEQFF
-	TRBV30	TRBJ2-7	few	TGTGCCTGGAGTGTAGGGGGCTACGAGCAGTACTTC	CAWSVGGYEQYF
TRBD1	TRBV19	TRBJ2-6	-	TGTGCCAGTAGTTACCCTGACAGGGCAAGCTCTGGGGCCAACGTCCTGACTTTC	CASSYPDRASSGANVLTF
-	TRBV28	TRBJ2-7	-	TGTGCCAGCAGTTTAGCCCGCGTGGGGGGCTACGAGCAGTACTTC	CASSLARVGGYEQYF
-	TRBV4-1	TRBJ1-4	-	TGCGCCAGCAGCACTACAGGGCTCACTAATGAAAAACTGTTTTTT	CASSTTGLTNEKLFF
-	TRBV7-2	TRBJ1-1	-	TGTGCCAGCAGCCCCCGGCCGGGGGGCGAAGCTTTCTTT	CASSPRPGGEAFF
TRBD1	TRBV7-9	TRBJ2-3	-	TGTGCCAGCAGCTCAGACAGGGGGAATCGAGATACGCAGTATTTT	CASSSDRGNRDTQYF
-	TRBV4-1	TRBJ2-3	-	TGCGCCAGCAGTCTGTCCGGGACTAGCACAGATACGCAGTATTTT	CASSLSGTSTDTQYF
-	TRBV19	TRBJ2-7	-	TGTGCCAGTAGTATAGGGCCCGGGACATCTTACTACGAGCAGTACTTC	CASSIGPGTSYYEQYF
-	TRBV30	TRBJ1-4	-	TGTGCCTGGAACTACAGGAGTAATGAAAAACTGTTTTTT	CAWNYRSNEKLFF